Listed below are T cell receptor beta chains from one sample, sequenced in a study of cytomegalovirus exposure and HLA in healthy donors. Libraries were prepared by immunoSEQ multiplex PCR; TCRdb keeps only in-frame clonotypes and omits some of them. The table records under 65,000 clones, 90% to 95% of them present only once. The sample was PBMCs. The receptors come from a woman in her late teens or twenties in good health and CMV-seropositive. Both conserved end residues are part of each CDR3. Each record gives: D gene, clone size, J gene, V gene, CDR3 protein, CDR3 DNA. The D gene is left open where the match is weak. For some rows the clone size is stated as once, few or many, or as a class when expanded; others skip it.

d_gene: TRBD1
abundance: NA
j_gene: TRBJ2-2
v_gene: TRBV9
CDR3aa: CASSSRTGLDTGELFF
CDR3nt: TGTGCCAGCAGCTCGAGGACAGGGTTGGACACCGGGGAGCTGTTTTTT

d_gene: TRBD1
abundance: NA
j_gene: TRBJ1-5
v_gene: TRBV19
CDR3aa: CASRGTGNNQPQHF
CDR3nt: TGTGCCAGTAGGGGGACAGGGAACAATCAGCCCCAGCATTTT

d_gene: NA
abundance: NA
j_gene: TRBJ1-1
v_gene: TRBV6-5
CDR3aa: CASSPRSLSPEAFF
CDR3nt: TGTGCCAGCAGCCCTAGATCCCTTTCCCCTGAAGCTTTCTTT

d_gene: NA
abundance: NA
j_gene: TRBJ1-1
v_gene: TRBV10-3
CDR3aa: CAISARENTEAFF
CDR3nt: TGTGCCATCAGTGCGCGGGAGAACACTGAAGCTTTCTTT

d_gene: NA
abundance: NA
j_gene: TRBJ2-7
v_gene: TRBV7-6
CDR3aa: CASSLDPGREQYF
CDR3nt: TGTGCCAGCAGCTTAGATCCGGGTCGCGAGCAGTACTTC

d_gene: NA
abundance: NA
j_gene: TRBJ2-2
v_gene: TRBV6-1
CDR3aa: CASSEVGSSAGTGELFF
CDR3nt: TGTGCCAGCAGTGAAGTAGGGTCTAGCGCAGGAACCGGGGAGCTGTTTTTT

d_gene: TRBD2
abundance: NA
j_gene: TRBJ2-1
v_gene: TRBV5-1
CDR3aa: CASSLDGRADNEQFF
CDR3nt: TGCGCCAGCAGCTTAGACGGGAGGGCAGACAATGAGCAGTTCTTC

d_gene: NA
abundance: NA
j_gene: TRBJ2-5
v_gene: TRBV6-1
CDR3aa: CASSEMSGRGETQYF
CDR3nt: TGTGCCAGCAGTGAAATGTCCGGAAGGGGGGAGACCCAGTACTTC

d_gene: TRBD2
abundance: NA
j_gene: TRBJ2-3
v_gene: TRBV28
CDR3aa: CASSSTSGPTDTQYF
CDR3nt: TGTGCCAGCAGTTCGACTAGCGGACCTACAGATACGCAGTATTTT

d_gene: NA
abundance: NA
j_gene: TRBJ1-1
v_gene: TRBV15
CDR3aa: CATSRDRVRGHTEAFF
CDR3nt: TGTGCCACCAGCAGAGATCGAGTCAGGGGACACACTGAAGCTTTCTTT

d_gene: TRBD2
abundance: NA
j_gene: TRBJ2-1
v_gene: TRBV29-1
CDR3aa: CSVAGTSGGAVLDEQFF
CDR3nt: TGCAGCGTTGCCGGGACTAGCGGGGGGGCCGTTCTGGATGAGCAGTTCTTC

d_gene: NA
abundance: NA
j_gene: TRBJ2-5
v_gene: TRBV5-1
CDR3aa: CASSFYLYQETQYF
CDR3nt: TGCGCCAGCAGCTTTTATCTGTACCAAGAGACCCAGTACTTC

d_gene: NA
abundance: NA
j_gene: TRBJ1-5
v_gene: TRBV5-6
CDR3aa: CASSFGAANQPQHF
CDR3nt: TGTGCCAGCAGCTTTGGGGCAGCGAATCAGCCCCAGCATTTT

d_gene: TRBD2
abundance: NA
j_gene: TRBJ2-5
v_gene: TRBV27
CDR3aa: CASSRRRLAGGPGWGTQYF
CDR3nt: TGTGCCAGCAGTAGACGACGCCTAGCGGGGGGCCCAGGATGGGGGACCCAGTACTTC

d_gene: TRBD1
abundance: NA
j_gene: TRBJ1-5
v_gene: TRBV4-1
CDR3aa: CASSQGSPGGWDQPQHF
CDR3nt: TGCGCCAGCAGCCAAGGGTCCCCAGGGGGCTGGGATCAGCCCCAGCATTTT

d_gene: TRBD1
abundance: once
j_gene: TRBJ2-3
v_gene: TRBV11-3
CDR3aa: CASSGRQGDTQYF
CDR3nt: TGTGCCAGCAGCGGGCGACAGGGGGATACGCAGTATTTT

d_gene: NA
abundance: few
j_gene: TRBJ1-2
v_gene: TRBV19
CDR3aa: CASSMPGWDNYGYTF
CDR3nt: TGTGCCAGTAGTATGCCAGGGTGGGATAACTATGGCTACACCTTC

d_gene: NA
abundance: NA
j_gene: TRBJ2-2
v_gene: TRBV25-1
CDR3aa: CASSDRDSTGELFF
CDR3nt: TGTGCCAGCAGTGACCGGGACTCCACCGGGGAGCTGTTTTTT

d_gene: TRBD2
abundance: NA
j_gene: TRBJ2-1
v_gene: TRBV11-2
CDR3aa: CASTELAGEFGEQFF
CDR3nt: TGTGCCAGCACAGAACTAGCGGGAGAGTTCGGTGAGCAGTTCTTC

d_gene: NA
abundance: NA
j_gene: TRBJ1-1
v_gene: TRBV7-6
CDR3aa: CASTNPSGSTEAFF
CDR3nt: TGTGCCAGCACCAATCCATCGGGAAGCACTGAAGCTTTCTTT

d_gene: NA
abundance: NA
j_gene: TRBJ1-1
v_gene: TRBV28
CDR3aa: CASRSLNTEAFF
CDR3nt: TGTGCCAGCAGGAGTTTGAACACTGAAGCTTTCTTT

d_gene: TRBD1
abundance: NA
j_gene: TRBJ2-7
v_gene: TRBV15
CDR3aa: CATSRVYRGYEQYF
CDR3nt: TGTGCCACCAGCAGGGTATACAGGGGGTACGAGCAGTACTTC

d_gene: TRBD2
abundance: NA
j_gene: TRBJ2-3
v_gene: TRBV5-1
CDR3aa: CASSPGLAGDTQYF
CDR3nt: TGCGCCAGCAGCCCGGGACTAGCGGGGGATACGCAGTATTTT

d_gene: NA
abundance: NA
j_gene: TRBJ1-2
v_gene: TRBV10-3
CDR3aa: CAIRREQGSYGYTF
CDR3nt: TGTGCCATCAGAAGAGAGCAGGGGAGCTATGGCTACACCTTC

d_gene: NA
abundance: NA
j_gene: TRBJ2-1
v_gene: TRBV5-1
CDR3aa: CASRLSGEYNEQFF
CDR3nt: TGCGCCAGCAGACTATCGGGAGAGTACAATGAGCAGTTCTTC

d_gene: TRBD2
abundance: NA
j_gene: TRBJ2-5
v_gene: TRBV9
CDR3aa: CASSVGTSVKETQYF
CDR3nt: TGTGCCAGCAGCGTCGGGACTAGCGTCAAAGAGACCCAGTACTTC

d_gene: NA
abundance: NA
j_gene: TRBJ2-2
v_gene: TRBV14
CDR3aa: CASSKEVGELFF
CDR3nt: TGTGCCAGCAGCAAGGAGGTCGGGGAGCTGTTTTTT

d_gene: NA
abundance: NA
j_gene: TRBJ2-7
v_gene: TRBV21-1
CDR3aa: CASSKARDRGYEQYF
CDR3nt: TGTGCCAGCAGCAAAGCGCGGGACAGAGGTTACGAGCAGTACTTC

d_gene: TRBD1
abundance: NA
j_gene: TRBJ1-1
v_gene: TRBV5-1
CDR3aa: CASKGASLSTEAFF
CDR3nt: TGCGCCAGCAAGGGGGCCTCCTTGAGCACTGAAGCTTTCTTT

d_gene: NA
abundance: once
j_gene: TRBJ1-2
v_gene: TRBV5-1
CDR3aa: CASSLFDRTGYTF
CDR3nt: TGCGCCAGCAGCTTGTTCGACAGAACTGGCTACACCTTC

d_gene: TRBD1
abundance: NA
j_gene: TRBJ2-3
v_gene: TRBV28
CDR3aa: CASSRDSSTDTQYF
CDR3nt: TGTGCCAGCAGTAGGGACAGCAGCACAGATACGCAGTATTTT

d_gene: NA
abundance: NA
j_gene: TRBJ1-3
v_gene: TRBV6-5
CDR3aa: CASSYMGYGNTIYF
CDR3nt: TGTGCCAGCAGTTACATGGGCTACGGAAACACCATATATTTT

d_gene: NA
abundance: NA
j_gene: TRBJ2-4
v_gene: TRBV4-2
CDR3aa: CASSQILGETAKNIQYF
CDR3nt: TGTGCCAGCAGCCAAATCCTCGGGGAGACTGCAAAAAACATTCAGTACTTC